This paragraph covers one TCR beta chain sequence. Its antigen is still unknown. Germline V gene sequence: CDR1 LNHDA, CDR2 SQIVND (reference sequence). With V trimmed by 7 bases and J by 2 bases, 12 bases remained unmatched. The CDR3 runs to 16 residues. Here immunoSEQ multiplex PCR was the method, and the copy in TCRdb shows in-frame clones only, minus some. The sample contains 4,500 or so clones, around 65% of which appear only once. This specimen belongs to a study of CD8 T cell repertoires and HIV-1 epitope variants. As for the study in general: Twenty-five autologous and known Gag and Nef epitope variant peptides each stimulated T cells separately.

The gene calls are TRBV19 and TRBJ2-3; 7 bases map to TRBD2. This sequence was found in a male donor with HIV. What was sequenced was cultured CD8+ T cells derived from PBMCs. The CDR3, as DNA: TGTGCCAGTACGAATCCTAGCGGTAAGGACACAGATACGCAGTATTTT. It encodes CASTNPSGKDTDTQYF.